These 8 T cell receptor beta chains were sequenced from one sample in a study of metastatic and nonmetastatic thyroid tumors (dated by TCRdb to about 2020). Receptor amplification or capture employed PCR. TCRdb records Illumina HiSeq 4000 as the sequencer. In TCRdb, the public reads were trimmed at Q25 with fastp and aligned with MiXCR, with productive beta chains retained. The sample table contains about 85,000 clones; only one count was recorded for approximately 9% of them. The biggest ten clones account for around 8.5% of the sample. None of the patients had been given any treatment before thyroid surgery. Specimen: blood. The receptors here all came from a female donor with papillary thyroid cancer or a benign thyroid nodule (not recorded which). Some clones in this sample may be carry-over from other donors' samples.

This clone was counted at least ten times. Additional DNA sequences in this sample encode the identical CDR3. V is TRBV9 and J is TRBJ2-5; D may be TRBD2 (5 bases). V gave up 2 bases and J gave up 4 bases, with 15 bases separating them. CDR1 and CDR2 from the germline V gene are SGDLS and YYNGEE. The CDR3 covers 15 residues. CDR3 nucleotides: TGTGCCAGCAGCGTCGAGGGCGTTCTGGGAGAGACCCAGTACTTC. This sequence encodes CASSVEGVLGETQYF.

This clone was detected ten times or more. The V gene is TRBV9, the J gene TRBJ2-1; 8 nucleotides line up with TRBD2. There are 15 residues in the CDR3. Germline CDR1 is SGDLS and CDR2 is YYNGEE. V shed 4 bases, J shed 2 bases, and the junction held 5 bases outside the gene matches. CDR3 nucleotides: TGTGCCAGCAGCCAAGCCGGGGGGGCCTACAATGAGCAGTTCTTC. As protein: CASSQAGGAYNEQFF.

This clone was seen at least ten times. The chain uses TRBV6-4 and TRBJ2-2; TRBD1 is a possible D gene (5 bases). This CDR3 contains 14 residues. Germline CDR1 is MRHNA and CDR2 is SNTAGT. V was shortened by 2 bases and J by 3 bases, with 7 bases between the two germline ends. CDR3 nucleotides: TGTGCCAGCAGTGACGGGGCGGACACCGGGGAGCTGTTTTTT. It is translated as CASSDGADTGELFF.

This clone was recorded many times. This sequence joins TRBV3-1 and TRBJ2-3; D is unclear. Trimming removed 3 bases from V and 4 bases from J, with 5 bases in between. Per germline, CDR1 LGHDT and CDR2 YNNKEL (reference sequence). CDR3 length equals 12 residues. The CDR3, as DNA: TGTGCCAGCAGCCATCTCTCAGATACGCAGTATTTT. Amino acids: CASSHLSDTQYF.

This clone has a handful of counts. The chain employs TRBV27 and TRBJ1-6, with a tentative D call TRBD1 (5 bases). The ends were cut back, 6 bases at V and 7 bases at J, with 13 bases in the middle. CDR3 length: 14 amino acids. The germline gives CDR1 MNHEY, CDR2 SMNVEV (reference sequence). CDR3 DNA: TGTGCCAGCAGCCAGGGTTCTAGAAATTCACCCCTCCACTTT. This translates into CASSQGSRNSPLHF.

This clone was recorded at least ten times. The CDR3 loop reads CASSLAGQRMYEQYF. The CDR3 region has the DNA TGCGCCAGCAGCTTGGCGGGACAGAGGATGTACGAGCAGTACTTC. The rearrangement uses TRBV5-1 and TRBJ2-7; 7 bases line up with TRBD1. J lost 4 bases, V lost 0 bases, and 7 bases had no gene match. The CDR3 contains 15 residues. Germline CDR1 SGHRS, CDR2 YFSETQ.

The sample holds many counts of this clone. The CDR3 nucleotides are TGTGCCAGCAGCGGCGGACCAGGGGCGGGTACTGAAGCTTTCTTT. Translated, it gives CASSGGPGAGTEAFF. J is TRBJ1-1 and V is TRBV9, with D tentatively TRBD1 (6 bases). The germline gives CDR1 SGDLS, CDR2 YYNGEE. V was cut by 3 bases and J by 5 bases, with 17 bases left in between. The CDR3 contains 15 residues. The variable domain in full, completed from reference TRBV9 and TRBJ1-1, reads DSGVTQTPKHLITATGQRVTLRCSPRSGDLSVYWYQQSLDQGLQFLIQYYNGEERAKGNILERFSAQQFPDLHSELNLSSLELGDSALYFCASSGGPGAGTEAFFGQGTRLTVV.

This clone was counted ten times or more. CDR3 sequence: CASSGGDRGTYEQYF. The CDR3 coding sequence is TGTGCCAGCAGCGGAGGGGACAGGGGGACCTACGAGCAGTACTTC. This rearrangement joins TRBV9 to TRBJ2-7; 11 bases agree with TRBD1. V trimming: 3 bases; J trimming: 2 bases; junction bases outside the gene matches: 4. This CDR3 comprises 15 residues. Per germline, CDR1 SGDLS and CDR2 YYNGEE.